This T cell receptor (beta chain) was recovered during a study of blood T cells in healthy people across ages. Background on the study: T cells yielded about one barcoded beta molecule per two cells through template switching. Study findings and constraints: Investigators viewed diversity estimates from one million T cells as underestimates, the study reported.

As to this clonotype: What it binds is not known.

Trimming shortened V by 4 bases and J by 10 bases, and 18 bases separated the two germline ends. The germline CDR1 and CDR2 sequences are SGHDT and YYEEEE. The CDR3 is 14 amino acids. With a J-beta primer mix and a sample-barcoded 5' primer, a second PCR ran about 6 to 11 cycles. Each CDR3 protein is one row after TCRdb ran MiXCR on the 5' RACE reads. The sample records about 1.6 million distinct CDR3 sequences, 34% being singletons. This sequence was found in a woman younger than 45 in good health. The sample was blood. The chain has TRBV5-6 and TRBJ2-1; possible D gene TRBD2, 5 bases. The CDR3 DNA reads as TGTGCCAGCAGCCGCGAAACTAGTTATAAAGAGCAGTTCTTC. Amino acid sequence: CASSRETSYKEQFF.